This T cell receptor (beta chain) was found in a study of blood T cell repertoires in COVID-19 (dated by TCRdb to the early 2020s). With respect to the entire study: Samples from collaborators originated in the United States, Italy and Spain and spanned both the acute and convalescent phases of COVID-19. Nearly every sample came with metadata listing a de-identified subject ID, COVID-19 status, age in years and sex. A freely available public database, intended as a resource for researchers studying the immune response to SARS-CoV-2, is where the repertoires were released. Subjects who had been exposed to COVID-19, were actively infected with it, or had recovered from it provided the deeply sampled blood TCRbeta repertoires that made up the dataset. Where available, HLA class I and class II types were obtained from metadata supplied by the sample provider rather than from assay-based typing. Samples were obtained from the ongoing ImmuneRACE study (first 160 participants) and from 1,254 subjects provided by 6 global collaborators. The prospective study material was composed of cDNA or gDNA derived from T cells, B-cell-depleted T cells, or PBMCs.

The research as a whole found: The quantity of clinical and demographic metadata differed by source and by participant and was supplied without curation.

V loses 0 bases, J loses 3 bases, and the germline ends lie 11 bases apart. According to the germline V gene (reference sequence), CDR1 reads GTSNPN and CDR2 reads SVGIG. The CDR3 contains 14 residues, cysteine and phenylalanine counted. The only DNA kept is the CDR3, 42 bases in frame from the first base. A remark on this clone: There is no known antigen for this receptor. No much larger clone is present one base from it, and per-base qualities are unavailable.

TCRbeta CDR3 regions were amplified from genomic DNA by means of the immunoSEQ Assay, a bias-controlled multiplex PCR. The authors' analysis ran thus. Nucleated cell counts per sample were estimated from amplification of reference gene primers within the assay. To quantify the absolute abundance of each unique TCRbeta CDR3 rearrangement, sequence reads were collapsed and filtered. For each sample, productive Simpson clonality was calculated as the square root of Simpson's diversity index over productive rearrangements. TCRdb mirrors the immuneACCESS table, restricted to in-frame sequences. Some clones are absent from its copies; in checked studies, under half trace to an unresolved V gene, and the reason for the others is unknown. V and J calls and clone size are copied from that table; D and trimming were computed from the DNA. The sample has fewer than 350,000 clones on record, roughly 79% of them singletons. The ten largest account for 2.5% to 3% of the sample.

Whole blood was collected in K2EDTA tubes by collaborating institutions according to the institutions' own protocols. Collaborator samples were shipped for TCRbeta analysis as frozen whole blood, isolated PBMCs, or DNA extracted from either sample type. Sequences were obtained from peripheral blood. The rearranged segments are TRBV30 and TRBJ1-1; the D segment could be TRBD1, given 5 matching bases. The TCR comes from a woman aged 60 to 75 with active or convalescent COVID-19. CDR3 protein: CAWSVTQGYTEAFF. The base sequence is TGTGCCTGGAGTGTCACGCAGGGCTACACTGAAGCTTTCTTT.